This entry is about one TCR beta chain. Everyone who took part was roughly 18 to 89 years old, and they came from roughly 25 US areas. Grouping used clinical history reported by participants in a survey and questionnaire. Recovered status in Cohort 3 required two negative PCRs, clearance, or symptom resolution. The sample originates from a study of blood T cell repertoires in COVID-19. This CDR3 comprises 18 residues. The germline V gene has CDR1 DFQATT and CDR2 SNEGSKA (reference sequence). The V segment lost 3 bases and the J segment 0 bases; nucleotides outside the gene matches: 12. Per the authors' pipeline: Amplification of reference gene primers was used by the study to estimate nucleated cell counts. TCRdb keeps only in-frame clones here, not all; method: immunoSEQ multiplex PCR. V, J and clone size derive from that table, while D and trimming were established from the DNA sequence. Here the sample spans approximately 300,000 clones, about 89% being singletons.

Sequencing was done on a sample of PBMCs or T cells enriched from blood (not recorded which). V is TRBV20-1 and J is TRBJ1-3; the match to TRBD1 covers 9 bases. The receptor was isolated from a man aged 55 to 70 who had recovered from COVID-19. For the CDR3, the DNA is TGCAGTGCTAGTTCATCGGGACAGGGCCCCCGCTCTGGAAACACCATATATTTT. It translates to CSASSSGQGPRSGNTIYF.